These 28 T cell receptor beta chains share one sample of origin, sequenced in a study of blood T cell repertoires in COVID-19. Only in-frame clones appear in the TCRdb table, and some are missing; sequencing was by immunoSEQ multiplex PCR. This table has 150,000 to 200,000 clones, around 86% appearing once. Source material: peripheral blood. These receptors originate from an elderly woman in a cohort sampled during active or convalescent COVID-19.

This clone has a handful of counts. The CDR3 spells CASSRDSGGYTF. The DNA for the CDR3 is TGTGCCAGCAGTCGAGACAGTGGTGGCTACACCTTC. The chain is built from TRBV28 and TRBJ1-2, with TRBD1 as a possible D gene (5 bases). CDR3 size: 12 residues. Germline V gene lookup returns CDR1 MDHEN and CDR2 SYDVKM. Deletions cut 5 bases from V and 7 bases from J, with 11 bases between.

The V gene is TRBV18, the J gene TRBJ2-7, with D possibly matching TRBD2 (6 bases). With 2 bases removed from V and 2 bases from J, the gap between germline ends came to 16 bases. Germline V lookup: CDR1 KGHSH, CDR2 LQKENI. CDR3 length: 16 residues. This CDR3 reads CASSPGGRGGAYEQYV. In DNA form, the CDR3 reads TGTGCCAGCTCACCAGGAGGGCGGGGAGGCGCCTACGAGCAGTACGTC.

The V gene is TRBV3-1 (or the pseudogene TRBV3-2), the J gene TRBJ1-5; 8 bases are shared with TRBD1. CDR3 length equals 16 residues. Trimming took 2 bases from V and 5 from J; bases not matched to a gene: 8. The germline V gene has CDR1 LGHDT and CDR2 YNNKEL (reference sequence). Here the CDR3 DNA reads TGTGCCAGCAGCCAATCGTATGCAGGGGGCCATCAGCCCCAGCATTTT. This gives the protein CASSQSYAGGHQPQHF.

This clone was counted between two and nine times. The chain employs TRBV7-2 and TRBJ2-1; 12 positions match TRBD2. V trimming: 1 base; J trimming: 9 bases; junction bases outside the gene matches: 7. Germline-derived CDR1 and CDR2 are SGHTA and FQGNSA. The CDR3 length is 16 residues. CDR3 region: CASSLGLAGAEGEQFF. The CDR3 bases are TGTGCCAGCAGCTTAGGACTAGCGGGGGCCGAGGGTGAGCAGTTCTTC.

This clone was seen at least ten times. The chain recombines TRBV6-4 with TRBJ2-1; the match to TRBD2 covers 11 bases. Germline-derived CDR1 and CDR2 are MRHNA and SNTAGT. The CDR3 consists of 16 residues. The junction had 1 base not matched to a gene; V was cut back by 0 bases and J by 3 bases. The CDR3 reads CASSDSGTSGYNEQFF. CDR3 DNA: TGTGCCAGCAGTGACTCCGGGACTAGCGGCTACAATGAGCAGTTCTTC.

The V gene is TRBV30, the J gene TRBJ1-1, with TRBD1 matching over 8 bases. The trim removed 5 bases at V and 1 base at J, leaving 3 bases unmatched. The germline V gene encodes CDR1 GTSNPN and CDR2 SVGIG (reference sequence). The CDR3 covers 13 residues. CDR3 protein: CAWAGTGNTEAFF. The CDR3 nucleotides are TGTGCCTGGGCCGGGACAGGGAACACTGAAGCTTTCTTT.

The chain combines TRBV5-1 with TRBJ1-4, with D perhaps TRBD1 (6 bases). The CDR3 sequence is 15 residues long. The germline V gene encodes CDR1 SGHRS and CDR2 YFSETQ. The V end lost 2 bases, the J end lost 4 bases, and 12 bases lay between the germline ends. CDR3 sequence: CASSLGGQFNEKLFF. CDR3 DNA: TGCGCCAGCAGCTTAGGCGGACAGTTTAATGAAAAACTGTTTTTT.

This chain joins TRBV5-6 and TRBJ2-5; D may be TRBD2 (6 bases). V was shortened by 4 bases and J by 5 bases, with 18 bases between the two germline ends. The CDR3 has 15 residues. The germline gives CDR1 SGHDT, CDR2 YYEEEE. In DNA form, the CDR3 reads TGTGCCAGCAGCGGGGGGTGGCCCCTTGGGGAGACCCAGTACTTC. Protein: CASSGGWPLGETQYF. Full variable domain (rest looked up from reference TRBV5-6 and TRBJ2-5): DAGVTQSPTHLIKTRGQQVTLRCSPKSGHDTVSWYQQALGQGPQFIFQYYEEEERQRGNFPDRFSGHQFPNYSSELNVNALLLGDSALYLCASSGGWPLGETQYFGPGTRLLVL.

The CDR3 DNA is TGTGCCAGCAGCGGGACTAGCGGGAGTTGGATTCAGTACTTC. Its protein is CASSGTSGSWIQYF. This chain connects TRBV2 to TRBJ2-4; 14 nucleotides agree with TRBD2. Germline CDR1 SNHLY, CDR2 FYNNEI. The CDR3 consists of 14 residues. The ends lost 6 bases at V and 10 bases at J; junction bases unmatched: 5.

The chain has TRBV6-6 and TRBJ1-1; maybe TRBD1 (5 bases). Germline CDR1 MNHNY, CDR2 SVGAGI (reference sequence). The CDR3 is made up of 14 amino acids. V shed 6 bases and J shed 4 bases, with 15 bases lying between them. The CDR3 is CASSGRGIGTEAFF. CDR3 bases: TGTGCCAGCAGCGGGCGGGGGATCGGCACTGAAGCTTTCTTT.

This clone was detected only once. The chain joins TRBV7-9 to TRBJ2-7, with a weak D call TRBD1 (5 bases). The V gene's germline CDR1 is SEHNR and CDR2 FQNEAQ (reference sequence). This CDR3 has 13 residues. Trimming stripped 2 bases from V and 5 bases from J, with 10 bases between. The CDR3: CASSLRWGHEQYF. The CDR3 DNA follows: TGTGCCAGCAGCTTAAGATGGGGCCACGAGCAGTACTTC. The full variable domain, its missing parts supplied by reference TRBV7-9 and TRBJ2-7, is DTGVSQNPRHKITKRGQNVTFRCDPISEHNRLYWYRQTLGQGPEFLTYFQNEAQLEKSRLLSDRFSAERPKGSFSTLEIQRTEQGDSAMYLCASSLRWGHEQYFGPGTRLTVT.

The rearrangement joins TRBV6-5 to TRBJ2-7; 9 nucleotides match TRBD1. V shed 6 bases and J 3 bases; nucleotides not matched to a gene: 9. The CDR3 is made up of 15 amino acids. Germline CDR1 MNHEY, CDR2 SVGAGI. The CDR3 DNA reads TGTGCCAGCAGGCGAACGGGACAGGGTGTCTACGAGCAGTACTTC. Translation gives CASRRTGQGVYEQYF.

The sample holds one count of this clone. J is TRBJ2-5 and V is TRBV25-1; 7 nucleotides match TRBD1. The germline V gene encodes CDR1 MGHDK and CDR2 SYGVNS. V lost 6 bases and J lost 1; bases outside the gene matches: 2. There are 13 residues in the CDR3. The CDR3 loop reads CASRQGPQETQYF. CDR3 sequence (DNA): TGTGCCAGCAGACAGGGGCCCCAAGAGACCCAGTACTTC.

The V gene is TRBV15, the J gene TRBJ2-2, with 11 nucleotides matching TRBD2. The CDR3 runs 16 residues. The trim removed 4 bases at V and 2 bases at J, leaving 3 bases unmatched. Per the germline V gene, CDR1 is LNHNV and CDR2 is YYDKDF (reference sequence). CDR3 sequence: CATSKGTSGNTGELFF. Here the CDR3 DNA reads TGTGCCACCAGCAAAGGGACTAGCGGCAACACCGGGGAGCTGTTTTTT.

The V and J genes are TRBV7-2 and TRBJ2-1; no definite D call. CDR1 and CDR2 from the germline V gene are SGHTA and FQGNSA. V lost 5 bases and J lost 6, with 20 bases in between. This CDR3 contains 16 residues. CDR3 loop: CASSQRYDRSPNEQFF. The CDR3 DNA sequence: TGTGCCAGCAGCCAACGGTACGATAGATCGCCCAATGAGCAGTTCTTC.

This chain joins TRBV7-6 and TRBJ2-2, with TRBD2 identical over 12 bases. The CDR3 has 15 residues. The V gene end was trimmed by 5 bases and the J gene end by 6 bases; junction bases not matched to a gene: 4. Germline V gene lookup returns CDR1 SGHVS and CDR2 FNYEAQ. The DNA for the CDR3 is TGTGCCAGCAGCATGGGACTAGCGGGTGCCGGGGAGCTGTTTTTT. Residues: CASSMGLAGAGELFF.

This sequence joins TRBV18 and TRBJ1-1; D gene uncertain. The CDR3 runs to 14 residues. Germline lookup yields CDR1 KGHSH and CDR2 LQKENI. V gave up 1 base and J gave up 3 bases, with 9 bases separating them. In DNA, the CDR3 is TGTGCCAGCTCACCACGGTCAGGCTACACTGAAGCTTTCTTT. This gives the protein CASSPRSGYTEAFF.

This chain connects TRBV3-1 (or the pseudogene TRBV3-2) to TRBJ1-2; D is perhaps TRBD1 (6 bases). Germline loops: CDR1 LGHDT, CDR2 YNNKEL (reference sequence). The CDR3 consists of 16 residues. V was shortened by 2 bases and J by 3 bases, with 16 bases between the two germline ends. CDR3 in DNA: TGTGCCAGCAGCCAAAGGGGACATCATGTTTACTATGGCTACACCTTC. Protein sequence: CASSQRGHHVYYGYTF.

The V call is TRBV28, the J call TRBJ2-7, with a weak D call TRBD1 (5 bases). This CDR3 comprises 14 residues. Between the trimmed V and J ends, which lost 8 bases and 1 base, there was a span of 15 bases. CDR1 MDHEN and CDR2 SYDVKM come from the germline V gene. This CDR3 is CASRSPQASYEQYF. The CDR3 nucleotides are TGTGCCAGCCGATCCCCACAGGCTTCCTACGAGCAGTACTTC.

The V call is TRBV18, the J call TRBJ1-3, with D possibly TRBD1 on 5 matching bases. V was cut by 0 bases and J by 0 bases, with 9 bases left in between. This CDR3 has 16 residues. CDR1 KGHSH and CDR2 LQKENI come from the germline V gene. The CDR3 loop reads CASSPPAGGSGNTIYF. DNA of the CDR3: TGTGCCAGCTCACCACCAGCGGGGGGCTCTGGAAACACCATATATTTT.

Here the CDR3 reads CASSEGTANSPLHF. DNA of the CDR3: TGTGCCAGCAGCGAGGGCACAGCGAATTCACCCCTCCACTTT. J is TRBJ1-6 and V is TRBV14; D gene uncertain. Trimming shortened V by 5 bases and J by 7 bases, and 12 bases separated the two germline ends. Per the germline V gene, CDR1 is SGHDN and CDR2 is FVKESK. The CDR3 is made up of 14 amino acids. The whole variable domain, remainder taken from reference TRBV14 and TRBJ1-6, is EAGVTQFPSHSVIEKGQTVTLRCDPISGHDNLYWYRRVMGKEIKFLLHFVKESKQDESGMPNNRFLAERTGGTYSTLKVQPAELEDSGVYFCASSEGTANSPLHFGNGTRLTVT.

The DNA of the CDR3 is TGCGCCAGCAGTGTTGAGGACTCCTACGAGCAGTACTTC. Translating it yields CASSVEDSYEQYF. The chain employs TRBV10-2 and TRBJ2-7, with unresolved D. Germline V gives CDR1 WSHSY, CDR2 SAAADI. Trimming pared 4 bases from V and 0 bases from J, leaving 7 bases between. CDR3 length: 13 residues.

The rearrangement links TRBV5-1 to TRBJ2-3, with TRBD2 matching over 8 bases. The CDR3 is made up of 18 amino acids. CDR1 and CDR2 (germline): SGHRS, YFSETQ. The junction had 11 bases not matched to a gene; V was cut back by 2 bases and J by 0 bases. The CDR3 region is CASSFSSGGGASTDTQYF. CDR3 bases: TGCGCCAGCAGCTTTTCCAGCGGGGGAGGTGCTAGCACAGATACGCAGTATTTT.

This chain uses TRBV6-5 with TRBJ1-3; perhaps TRBD1 as D (6 bases). The germline V and J ends were trimmed by 7 bases and 2 bases, with 12 bases remaining between them. CDR1 is MNHEY, CDR2 SVGAGI, per germline. The CDR3 runs 14 residues. CDR3 DNA: TGTGCCAGCACTACAGGGAGTACTGGAAACACCATATATTTT. Protein product: CASTTGSTGNTIYF.

V is TRBV2 and J is TRBJ2-2; maybe TRBD2 (5 bases). Germline values: CDR1 SNHLY, CDR2 FYNNEI. The CDR3 covers 14 residues. V was pared by 6 bases and J by 3 bases, with 11 bases between. Written as DNA, the CDR3 is TGTGCCAGCAGCTACGTCGGGGACACCGGGGAGCTGTTTTTT. This encodes CASSYVGDTGELFF.

The chain recombines TRBV6-5 with TRBJ2-1, with TRBD2 as a possible D gene (6 bases). This CDR3 contains 14 residues. Trimming removed 4 bases at V and 6 bases at J, with 13 bases between. Germline V gene data show CDR1 as MNHEY and CDR2 as SVGAGI. Here the CDR3 reads CASSWGGTSNEQFF. The CDR3 DNA reads as TGTGCCAGCAGTTGGGGCGGGACGTCCAATGAGCAGTTCTTC.

The V call is TRBV10-3, the J call TRBJ2-5, with D possibly being TRBD2 (6 bases). The germline V gene encodes CDR1 ENHRY and CDR2 SYGVKD. CDR3 length equals 14 residues. Between the trimmed V and J ends, which lost 7 bases and 5 bases, there was a span of 17 bases. CDR3 amino acids: CAIKEARAGETQYF. CDR3 sequence (DNA): TGTGCCATCAAGGAGGCCAGGGCGGGGGAGACCCAGTACTTC.

V usage is TRBV5-8 and J usage is TRBJ1-2, with 10 bases aligning to TRBD1. The ends lost 5 bases at V and 7 bases at J; junction bases unmatched: 8. Looked up from germline, CDR1 is SGHTS and CDR2 is YDEGEE. The CDR3 runs to 14 residues. The CDR3 loop reads CASSLNDRGPGYTF. The CDR3 DNA sequence: TGTGCCAGCAGTTTGAACGACAGGGGGCCTGGCTACACCTTC.